These T cell receptor beta chains were read from a single sample in a study of cytomegalovirus exposure and HLA in healthy donors. Clones were sequenced by immunoSEQ multiplex PCR, and TCRdb holds only the in-frame ones, with some missing. The sample has approximately 130,000 clones, 60% to 85% seen once; the top ten hold more than 3%. Sequencing was performed on PBMCs. The origin of the receptors is a man aged 25-45 years in good health and CMV-seronegative. CDR3s include the opening cysteine and the closing phenylalanine or tryptophan.

V gene,J gene,CDR3 protein
TRBV29-1,TRBJ2-1,CSVDTQGTGNEQFF
TRBV14,TRBJ1-1,CASSQGRTYTEAFF
TRBV28,TRBJ1-2,CASSLQGARGYGYTF
TRBV5-8,TRBJ2-2,CASSPMTGTGDTGELFF
TRBV5-1,TRBJ1-3,CASSLEAYSSPGNTIYF
TRBV5-1,TRBJ1-2,CASSLDRVLPSYTF
TRBV19,TRBJ2-7,CASSIAGALYEQYF
TRBV4-3,TRBJ2-7,CASSQGGVGEQYF
TRBV11-2,TRBJ1-2,CASSLDLRAGYYGYTF
TRBV30,TRBJ2-1,CAWRGGGYNEQFF
TRBV28,TRBJ2-3,CASTLGETSTDTQYF
TRBV19,TRBJ2-1,CASNSGQGGEQFF
TRBV29-1,TRBJ1-1,CSVEGLRLNTEAFF
TRBV27,TRBJ2-2,CASTPWGAGGASGELFF
TRBV5-4,TRBJ2-5,CASSFGVDSVRETQYF
TRBV19,TRBJ2-3,CASSFRPTVTDTQYF
TRBV13,TRBJ2-5,CASSASGGGYQETQYF
TRBV15,TRBJ1-5,CATSVRDNLNQPQHF
TRBV5-1,TRBJ1-6,CASSLEGQGLDSPLHF
TRBV21-1,TRBJ2-1,CASSKAGQGPSSYNEQFF
TRBV4-1,TRBJ2-7,CASSQVGPRSAYEQYF
TRBV6-6,TRBJ2-3,CASRPRFETDTQYF
TRBV7-2,TRBJ1-2,CASYGERQDRGPNNYGYTF
TRBV4-1,TRBJ2-1,CASSQPAGYNEQFF
TRBV9,TRBJ2-5,CASSPYDARSETQYF
TRBV7-2,TRBJ1-6,CASSFRQGDSPLHF
TRBV13,TRBJ2-7,CASSSETGGAYEQYF
TRBV5-4,TRBJ1-1,CASSSQMTEAFF
TRBV7-9,TRBJ2-2,CASSHAGTGIAGELFF
TRBV9,TRBJ1-2,CASSQPSTGGAYGYTF
TRBV27,TRBJ1-1,CASSLSGGTEAFF